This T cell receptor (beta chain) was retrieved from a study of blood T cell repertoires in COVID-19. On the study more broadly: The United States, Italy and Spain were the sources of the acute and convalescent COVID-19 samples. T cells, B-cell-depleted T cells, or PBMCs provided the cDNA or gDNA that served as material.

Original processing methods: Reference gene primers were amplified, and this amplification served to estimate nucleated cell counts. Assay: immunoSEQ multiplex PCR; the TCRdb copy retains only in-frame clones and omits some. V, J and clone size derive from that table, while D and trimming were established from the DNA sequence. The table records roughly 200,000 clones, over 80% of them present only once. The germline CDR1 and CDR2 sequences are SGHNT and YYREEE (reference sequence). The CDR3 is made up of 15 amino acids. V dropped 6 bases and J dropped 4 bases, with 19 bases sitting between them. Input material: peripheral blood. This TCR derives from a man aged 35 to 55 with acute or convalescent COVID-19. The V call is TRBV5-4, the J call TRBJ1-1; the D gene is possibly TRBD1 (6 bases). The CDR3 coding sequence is TGTGCCAGCAAACCGGGAGCAGGGGAGGGCACTGAAGCTTTCTTT. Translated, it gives CASKPGAGEGTEAFF.